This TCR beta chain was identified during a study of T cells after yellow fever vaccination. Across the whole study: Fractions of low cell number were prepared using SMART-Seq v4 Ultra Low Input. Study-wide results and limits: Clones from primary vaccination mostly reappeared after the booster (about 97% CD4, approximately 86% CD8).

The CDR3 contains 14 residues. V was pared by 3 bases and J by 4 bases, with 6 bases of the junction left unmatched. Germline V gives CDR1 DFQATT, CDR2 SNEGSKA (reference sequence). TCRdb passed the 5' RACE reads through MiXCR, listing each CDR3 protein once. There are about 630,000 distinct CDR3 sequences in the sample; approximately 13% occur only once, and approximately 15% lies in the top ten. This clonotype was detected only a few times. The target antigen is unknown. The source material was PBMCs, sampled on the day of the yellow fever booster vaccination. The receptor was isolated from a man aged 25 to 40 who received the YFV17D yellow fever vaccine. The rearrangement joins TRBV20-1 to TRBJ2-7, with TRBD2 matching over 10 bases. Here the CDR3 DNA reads TGCAGTGCTAGTGAGTCTAGCGGGAGATACGAGCAGTACTTC. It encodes CSASESSGRYEQYF.